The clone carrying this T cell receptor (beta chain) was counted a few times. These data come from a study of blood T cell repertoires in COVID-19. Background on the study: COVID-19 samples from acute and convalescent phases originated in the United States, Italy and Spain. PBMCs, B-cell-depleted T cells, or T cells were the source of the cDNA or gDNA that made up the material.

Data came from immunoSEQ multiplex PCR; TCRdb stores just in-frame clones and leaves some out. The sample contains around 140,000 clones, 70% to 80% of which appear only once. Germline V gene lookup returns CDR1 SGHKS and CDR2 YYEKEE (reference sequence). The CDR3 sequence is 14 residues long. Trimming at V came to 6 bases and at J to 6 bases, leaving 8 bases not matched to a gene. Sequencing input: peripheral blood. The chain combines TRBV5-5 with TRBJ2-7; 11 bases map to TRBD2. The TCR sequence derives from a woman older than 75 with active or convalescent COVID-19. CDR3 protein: CASNSGGAISEQYF. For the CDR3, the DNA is TGTGCCAGCAATAGCGGGGGGGCCATCTCCGAGCAGTACTTC. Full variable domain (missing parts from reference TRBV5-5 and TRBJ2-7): DAGVTQSPTHLIKTRGQQVTLRCSPISGHKSVSWYQQVLGQGPQFIFQYYEKEERGRGNFPDRFSARQFPNYSSELNVNALLLGDSALYLCASNSGGAISEQYFGPGTRLTVT.